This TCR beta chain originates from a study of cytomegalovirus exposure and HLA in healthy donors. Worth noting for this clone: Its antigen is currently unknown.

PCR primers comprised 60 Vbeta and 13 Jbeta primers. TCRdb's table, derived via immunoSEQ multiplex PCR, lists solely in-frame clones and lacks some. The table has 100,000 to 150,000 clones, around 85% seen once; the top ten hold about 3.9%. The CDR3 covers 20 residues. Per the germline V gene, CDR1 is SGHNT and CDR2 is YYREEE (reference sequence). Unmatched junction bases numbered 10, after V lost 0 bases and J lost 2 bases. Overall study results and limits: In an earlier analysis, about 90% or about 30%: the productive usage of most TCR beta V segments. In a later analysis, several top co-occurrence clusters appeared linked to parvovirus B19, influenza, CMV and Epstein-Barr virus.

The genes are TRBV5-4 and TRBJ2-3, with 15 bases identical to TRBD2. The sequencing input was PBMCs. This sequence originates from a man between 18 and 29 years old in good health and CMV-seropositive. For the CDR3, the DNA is TGTGCCAGCAGCTTGGCCGGACTAGCGGGAGGGGAGACCTTCACAGATACGCAGTATTTT. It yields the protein CASSLAGLAGGETFTDTQYF.